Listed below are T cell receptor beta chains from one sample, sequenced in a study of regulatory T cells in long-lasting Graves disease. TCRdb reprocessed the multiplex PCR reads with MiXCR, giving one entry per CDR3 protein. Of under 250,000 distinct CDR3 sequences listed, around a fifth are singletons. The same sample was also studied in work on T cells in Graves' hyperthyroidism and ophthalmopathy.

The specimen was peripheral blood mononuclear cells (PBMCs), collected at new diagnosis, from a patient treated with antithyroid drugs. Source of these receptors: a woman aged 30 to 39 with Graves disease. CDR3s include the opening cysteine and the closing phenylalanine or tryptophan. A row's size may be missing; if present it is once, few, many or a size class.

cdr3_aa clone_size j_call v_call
CASRTGKRGLYEEAFF many TRBJ1-1 TRBV19
CASSEANTEAFF . TRBJ1-1 TRBV25-1
CASSLIRELYEQYF . TRBJ2-7 TRBV28
CASRETVSYGYTF many TRBJ1-2 TRBV28
CASSEGTGTGRRGYTF many TRBJ1-2 TRBV2
CASKGRNSYNSPLHF . TRBJ1-6 TRBV6-2/TRBV6-3
CASSLDRVNEKLFF many TRBJ1-4 TRBV12-3/TRBV12-4
CASSSGQFNEKLFF many TRBJ1-4 TRBV7-8
CASSFFSLSHVDTQYF many TRBJ2-3 TRBV7-9
CASSLGDRGLNEQFF many TRBJ2-1 TRBV28
CASSSPEQGNYGYTF many TRBJ1-2 TRBV5-1
CASVGRSSGNTIYF many TRBJ1-3 TRBV28
CASSLIWGETEAFF many TRBJ1-1 TRBV27
CSARRPTGYGYTF many TRBJ1-2 TRBV20-1
CATSNYTGPLQGYTF many TRBJ1-2 TRBV15
CASSRTSGVNNEQFF many TRBJ2-1 TRBV6-2/TRBV6-3
CASSQRQGINEKLFF many TRBJ1-4 TRBV5-1
CASNRGLNEKLFF many TRBJ1-4 TRBV2
CAWNPGGASNQPQHF many TRBJ1-5 TRBV30
CSAPDRGSSYEQYF many TRBJ2-7 TRBV20-1
CASSNPGAGELFF many TRBJ2-2 TRBV5-4
CASSLLAKYEQYF few TRBJ2-7 TRBV7-6
CASSSGQGAGEQYF many TRBJ2-7 TRBV7-8
CASSLRGALNQPQHF many TRBJ1-5 TRBV27
CASSSSGGVNTGELFF many TRBJ2-2 TRBV11-2
CASSVVTGPYNEQFF many TRBJ2-1 TRBV2
CASSSGEALEETQYF . TRBJ2-5 TRBV5-1
CASKEASGYNEQFF many TRBJ2-1 TRBV2
CAWNWGNTEAFF . TRBJ1-1 TRBV30
CASSLAQGPEQFF . TRBJ2-1 TRBV7-2
CASSQRTGEQFF many TRBJ2-1 TRBV3-1
CASSSREATNEKLFF many TRBJ1-4 TRBV6-2/TRBV6-3
CASSLWGTGNTGELFF many TRBJ2-2 TRBV11-1
CASSFYVNTEAFF many TRBJ1-1 TRBV5-1
CASSLGVGGSKETQYF few TRBJ2-5 TRBV5-4
CASSLGGDNSPLHF many TRBJ1-6 TRBV7-8
CASSLNIHSNQPQHF many TRBJ1-5 TRBV12-3/TRBV12-4
CAWSVKGERGRETQYF many TRBJ2-5 TRBV30
CASSLGRRGEQFF many TRBJ2-1 TRBV12-3/TRBV12-4
CASSERGRSEKLFF . TRBJ1-4 TRBV4-1
CASTSDRVPGEKLFF many TRBJ1-4 TRBV28
CASKGLDYGYTF many TRBJ1-2 TRBV2
CASSPSGTGGYEQYF . TRBJ2-7 TRBV12-3/TRBV12-4
CASSLPGWSYEQYF . TRBJ2-7 TRBV28
CASSQDFYEQYF many TRBJ2-7 TRBV14
CASSPAGTTNYGYTF . TRBJ1-2 TRBV7-9
CASSSGTSNADTQYF many TRBJ2-3 TRBV9
CASSLQTGGDEQYF . TRBJ2-7 TRBV7-9
CASRLTGGAGEAFF many TRBJ1-1 TRBV27
CASSTRGGTDTQYF many TRBJ2-3 TRBV28
CASSLVGTGGSGNTIYF many TRBJ1-3 TRBV27
CSVVGGGQSLYEQYF many TRBJ2-7 TRBV29-1
CASRTSGGFQETQYF many TRBJ2-5 TRBV19
CASSLRAGFGETQYF many TRBJ2-5 TRBV7-7
CASSSVAGGPPREQYF . TRBJ2-7 TRBV11-2
CASSVGGGGSPLHF many TRBJ1-6 TRBV2
CASSLNPRYGLAGRYEQYF many TRBJ2-7 TRBV12-3/TRBV12-4
CASSLTSGIYNEQFF many TRBJ2-1 TRBV11-2
CASSLVRSPLHF . TRBJ1-6 TRBV7-9